These 14 T cell receptor beta chains were sequenced from one sample in a study of tumor-infiltrating lymphocytes in glioblastoma multiforme. Three nested ARM-PCR rounds with V-beta and C-beta primers built TCRB libraries. Via MiXCR, TCRdb re-called the multiplex PCR reads, giving one row per CDR3 protein. This sample carries approximately 11,000 distinct CDR3 sequences, more than 70% of them seen once, and the ten largest clones take about 43%. The sample taken for sequencing was brain tumor tissue. All receptors derive from a male donor with glioblastoma.

This clonotype has just a few counts. The gene calls are TRBV19 and TRBJ2-7; 9 bases agree with TRBD1. CDR1 LNHDA and CDR2 SQIVND come from the germline V gene (reference sequence). The V gene end was trimmed by 4 bases and the J gene end by 3 bases; junction bases not matched to a gene: 4. The CDR3 runs to 14 residues. The CDR3 protein is CASSTTGGVYEQYF. The CDR3 region has the DNA TGTGCCAGTAGTACGACAGGGGGTGTCTACGAGCAGTACTTC.

This clonotype was observed a single time. The genes are TRBV11-2 and TRBJ2-1, with a possible D match to TRBD2 (5 bases). Judging by the DNA end, TRBJ2-7 fits better; the J call may be wrong. The CDR3 runs 16 residues. In germline, CDR1 is SGHAT, CDR2 FQNNGV. The DNA for the CDR3 is TGTGCCAGCAACACTGGAAGCGGTACGTCCTACTACGAGCAGTACTTC. This gives the protein CASNTGSGTSYYEQYF.

This clonotype was detected a few times. The junction departs from germline at one end; a sequencing error may be responsible. The chain links TRBV6-2 or TRBV6-3 to TRBJ2-7; D is ambiguous. This CDR3 region has 11 residues. Germline CDR1 reads MNHEY; CDR2 reads SVGEGT. The CDR3 region is CASTYDYEQYF. The CDR3 DNA reads TGTGCCAGCACCTATGATTACGAACAGTACTTC.

Details on this clonotype: The germline gene is not matched at one end of the junction; a read error may be the cause. V usage is TRBV6-2 or TRBV6-3 and J usage is TRBJ1-1; tentatively, D is TRBD1 (6 bases). The V gene's germline CDR1 is MNHEY and CDR2 SVGEGT. The CDR3 covers 15 residues. Here the CDR3 DNA reads TGTGCCACCGCGGGACAACACATAAAGAACACTGAAGCTTTATTT. Its translation is CATAGQHIKNTEALF.

This clonotype has just a few counts. This chain uses TRBV11-1 with TRBJ2-1; D is ambiguous. CDR3 length: 12 residues. Trimming stripped 2 bases from V and 8 bases from J, with 7 bases between. Germline V gives CDR1 SGHAT, CDR2 FQDESV (reference sequence). CDR3 protein: CASSLIGDEQFF. CDR3 DNA: TGTGCCAGCAGCTTAATTGGGGATGAGCAGTTCTTC.

As concerns this clonotype: Germline is not matched at one junction end, which may reflect a read error. The chain employs TRBV20-1 and TRBJ2-5; 8 nucleotides align to TRBD2. Germline assignment: CDR1 DFQATT and CDR2 SNEGSKA (reference sequence). The CDR3 runs to 14 residues. This chain's CDR3 is CSARAGAPQETQYF. The DNA for the CDR3 is TGCAGTGCCAGAGCGGGGGCTCCACAAGAGACCCAGTACTTC.

Here the CDR3 DNA reads TGCAGTGCCACCAAGCGGGAGGTCGGGGAGCTGTTTTTT. This encodes CSATKREVGELFF. The chain couples TRBV20-1 to TRBJ2-2; 9 positions match TRBD2. The germline CDR1 and CDR2 sequences are DFQATT and SNEGSKA (reference sequence). Trimming cost V 6 bases and J 7 bases; bases outside gene matches: 6. This CDR3 comprises 13 residues.

The chain has TRBV20-1 and TRBJ2-7; TRBD2 agrees at 8 bases. The CDR3 has 17 residues. Per germline, CDR1 DFQATT and CDR2 SNEGSKA (reference sequence). The V segment lost 0 bases and the J segment 2 bases; nucleotides outside the gene matches: 12. CDR3: CSARDRTSGLSPYEQYF. The DNA for the CDR3 is TGCAGTGCTAGAGATCGCACTAGCGGACTCAGCCCCTACGAGCAGTACTTC.

The chain has TRBV10-3 and TRBJ2-3, with D uncertain. Per germline, CDR1 ENHRY and CDR2 SYGVKD. The V and J ends lost 6 bases and 7 bases respectively, with 14 bases between them. CDR3 length equals 13 residues. CDR3 nucleotide sequence: TGTGCCATCAGATTGCTGGAGACATATACGCAGTATTTT. Amino acids: CAIRLLETYTQYF.

On this clonotype: Compared with germline, one end of the junction differs, possibly owing to a read error. The V gene is TRBV20-1, the J gene TRBJ1-1, with D maybe TRBD1 (5 bases). In germline, CDR1 is DFQATT, CDR2 SNEGSKA (reference sequence). CDR3 length: 16 residues. CDR3 amino acids: CSATDGAHAMNTEALF. The CDR3 nucleotides are TGCAGTGCTACGGACGGGGCTCATGCCATGAACACTGAAGCTCTCTTT.

This clonotype was seen a single time. A junction boundary mismatches the germline segment, possibly from a read error. The chain joins TRBV20-1 to TRBJ2-7; a weak D match, TRBD2 (5 bases). The CDR3 totals 11 residues. The V gene's germline CDR1 is DFQATT and CDR2 SNEGSKA (reference sequence). The CDR3 DNA reads TGCAGTGCTAGCTCTAGCCGCGAGCGGTACTTC. Amino acids: CSASSSRERYF.

The J gene is TRBJ2-1, the V gene TRBV6-1; 8 nucleotides align to TRBD2. The ends lost 10 bases at V and 15 bases at J; junction bases unmatched: 23. This CDR3 region has 15 residues. Germline lookup yields CDR1 MNHNS and CDR2 SASEGT. The CDR3 bases are TGTGCCACTACGGGGGGGGTAATCTTGAACAATGAGGCGTTCTTC. Translated: CATTGGVILNNEAFF.

As concerns this clonotype: A much larger clone sits a single nucleotide away, making a read error possible. J is TRBJ1-6 and V is TRBV11-2; possibly TRBD1 for D (6 bases). The CDR3 is made up of 14 amino acids. Germline V lookup: CDR1 SGHAT, CDR2 FQNNGV. CDR3 DNA: TGTGTCAGCAGCGCCGGACAGTATAATTCACCCCTCCACTTT. As protein: CVSSAGQYNSPLHF.

This clonotype was counted a few times. The chain couples TRBV4-3 to TRBJ1-4, with D unclear. Germline-derived CDR1 and CDR2 are LGHNA and YSLEER. CDR3 length: 15 residues. Between the trimmed V and J ends, which lost 2 bases and 8 bases, there was a span of 15 bases. The CDR3 protein is CASSQSSALGEKLFF. The CDR3 DNA sequence: TGCGCCAGCAGCCAATCCTCGGCATTGGGGGAAAAACTGTTTTTT.